This T cell receptor beta chain was captured by sequencing in a study of shared T cell receptors in the human thymus. TCRdb's copy holds only in-frame clones and misses some; the assay was immunoSEQ multiplex PCR. The sample lists hundreds of thousands of clones, 70% to 90% seen once, with 0.0094% in the top ten. After removal of 7 bases from V and 4 bases from J, the junction contained 8 bases not matched to a gene. The CDR3 consists of 14 residues. CDR1 is SGHDT and CDR2 is YYEEEE in the germline V gene. The data were also submitted as part of a second study, on human thymus T cells.

The TCR originated in a boy younger than two with a congenital heart defect. The sequencing sample was made of thymocytes. The chain couples TRBV5-6 to TRBJ1-1, with 9 bases fitting TRBD1. In DNA form, the CDR3 reads TGTGCCAGCCGCAGCGGGGACAGGGCCACTGAAGCTTTCTTT. This translates into CASRSGDRATEAFF. Supplemented by reference TRBV5-6 and TRBJ1-1, the full variable domain reads DAGVTQSPTHLIKTRGQQVTLRCSPKSGHDTVSWYQQALGQGPQFIFQYYEEEERQRGNFPDRFSGHQFPNYSSELNVNALLLGDSALYLCASRSGDRATEAFFGQGTRLTVV.